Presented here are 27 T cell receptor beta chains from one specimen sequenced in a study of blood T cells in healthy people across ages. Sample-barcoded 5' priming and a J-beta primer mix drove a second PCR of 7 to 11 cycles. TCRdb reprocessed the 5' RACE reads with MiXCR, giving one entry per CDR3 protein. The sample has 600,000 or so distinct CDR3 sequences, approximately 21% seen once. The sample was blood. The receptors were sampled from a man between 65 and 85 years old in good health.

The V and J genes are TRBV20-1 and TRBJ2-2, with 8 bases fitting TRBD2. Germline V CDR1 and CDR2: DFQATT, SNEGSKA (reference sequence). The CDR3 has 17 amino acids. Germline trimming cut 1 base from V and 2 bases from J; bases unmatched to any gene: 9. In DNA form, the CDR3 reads TGCAGTGCTAGAGGTCGGGGGGGAAATTTTAACACCGGGGAGCTGTTTTTT. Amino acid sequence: CSARGRGGNFNTGELFF.

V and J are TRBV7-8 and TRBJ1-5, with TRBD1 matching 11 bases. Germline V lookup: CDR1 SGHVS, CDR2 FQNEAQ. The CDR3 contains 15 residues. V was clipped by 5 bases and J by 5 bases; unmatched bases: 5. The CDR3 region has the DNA TGTGCCAGCAGCCGCGGGACAGGGGGTGATCAGCCCCAGCATTTT. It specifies CASSRGTGGDQPQHF. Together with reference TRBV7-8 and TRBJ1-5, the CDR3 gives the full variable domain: GAGVSQSPRYKVAKRGQDVALRCDPISGHVSLFWYQQALGQGPEFLTYFQNEAQLDKSGLPSDRFFAERPEGSVSTLKIQRTQQEDSAVYLCASSRGTGGDQPQHFGDGTRLSIL.

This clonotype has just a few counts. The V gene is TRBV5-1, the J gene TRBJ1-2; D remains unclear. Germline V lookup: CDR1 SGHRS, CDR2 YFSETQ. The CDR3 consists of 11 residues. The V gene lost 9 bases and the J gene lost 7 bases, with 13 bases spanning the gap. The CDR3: CATEEDGGYTF. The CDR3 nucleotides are TGCGCCACCGAGGAGGACGGTGGCTACACCTTC.

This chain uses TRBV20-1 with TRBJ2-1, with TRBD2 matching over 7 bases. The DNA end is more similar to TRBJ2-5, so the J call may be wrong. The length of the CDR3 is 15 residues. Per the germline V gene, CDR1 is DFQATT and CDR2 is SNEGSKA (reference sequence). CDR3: CSAREISGEANPQYF. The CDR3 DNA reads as TGCAGTGCTAGAGAAATAAGCGGGGAGGCTAACCCCCAGTACTTC.

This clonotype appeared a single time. The CDR3 DNA reads as TGCAGTGCCCTGACTAGTTATGAGCAGTTCTTC. Protein sequence: CSALTSYEQFF. V is TRBV20-1 and J is TRBJ2-1; possible D gene TRBD2, 6 bases. Germline values: CDR1 DFQATT, CDR2 SNEGSKA (reference sequence). The CDR3 extends over 11 amino acids. V was shortened by 6 bases and J by 8 bases, with 11 bases between the two germline ends.

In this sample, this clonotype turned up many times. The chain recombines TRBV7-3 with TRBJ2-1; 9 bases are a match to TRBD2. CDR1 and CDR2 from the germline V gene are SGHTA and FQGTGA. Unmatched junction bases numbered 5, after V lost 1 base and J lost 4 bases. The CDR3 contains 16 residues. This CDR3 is CASSLKGGREYNEQFF. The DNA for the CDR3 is TGTGCCAGCAGCTTAAAGGGCGGGAGGGAATACAATGAGCAGTTCTTC. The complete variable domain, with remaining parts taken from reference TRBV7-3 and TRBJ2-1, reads GAGVSQTPSNKVTEKGKYVELRCDPISGHTALYWYRQSLGQGPEFLIYFQGTGAADDSGLPNDRFFAVRPEGSVSTLKIQRTERGDSAVYLCASSLKGGREYNEQFFGPGTRLTVL.

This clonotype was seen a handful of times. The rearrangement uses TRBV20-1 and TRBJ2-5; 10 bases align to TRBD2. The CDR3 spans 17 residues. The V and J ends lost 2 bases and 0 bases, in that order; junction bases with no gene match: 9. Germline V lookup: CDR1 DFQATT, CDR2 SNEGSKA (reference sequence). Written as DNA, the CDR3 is TGCAGTGCTAGAAAGTTGGAGACTAGCGGGTACCAAGAGACCCAGTACTTC. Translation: CSARKLETSGYQETQYF.

The CDR3 DNA reads as TGTGCCAGCACTTTCGGCAGCAGGGAAAACATTCAGTACTTC. This gives the protein CASTFGSRENIQYF. This chain uses TRBV12-3 or TRBV12-4 with TRBJ2-4, with D maybe TRBD1 (5 bases). Trimming stripped 7 bases from V and 5 bases from J, with 15 bases between. CDR3 length equals 14 residues.

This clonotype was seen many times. CDR3 DNA sequence: TGTGCCAGCATGGGGCCGGGCGCCTACGAGCAGTACTTC. Its protein product is CASMGPGAYEQYF. This chain links TRBV25-1 with TRBJ2-7; weak D call: TRBD1 (5 bases). V gave up 7 bases and J gave up 2 bases, with 12 bases separating them. From germline, CDR1 is MGHDK and CDR2 SYGVNS. The CDR3 covers 13 residues.

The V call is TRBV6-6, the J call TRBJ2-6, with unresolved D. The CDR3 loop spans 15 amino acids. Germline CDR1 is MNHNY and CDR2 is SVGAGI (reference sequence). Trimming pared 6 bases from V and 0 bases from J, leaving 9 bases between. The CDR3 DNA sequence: TGTGCCAGCAGAAGGACGGTCTCTGGGGCCAACGTCCTGACTTTC. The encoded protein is CASRRTVSGANVLTF.

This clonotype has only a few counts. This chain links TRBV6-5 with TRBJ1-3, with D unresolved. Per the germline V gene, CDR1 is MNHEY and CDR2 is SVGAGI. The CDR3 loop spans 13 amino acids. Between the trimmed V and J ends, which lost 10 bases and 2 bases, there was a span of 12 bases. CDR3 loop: CATYSLAGNTIYF. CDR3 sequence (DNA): TGTGCCACCTACTCCTTGGCTGGAAACACCATATATTTT.

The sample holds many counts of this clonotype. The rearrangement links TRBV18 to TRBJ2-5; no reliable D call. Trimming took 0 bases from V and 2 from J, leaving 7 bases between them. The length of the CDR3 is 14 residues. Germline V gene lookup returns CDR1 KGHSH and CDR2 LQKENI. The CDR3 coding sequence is TGTGCCAGCTCACCACCGGTCAGACAAGAGACCCAGTACTTC. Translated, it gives CASSPPVRQETQYF. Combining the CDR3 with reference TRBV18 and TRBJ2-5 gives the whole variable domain NAGVMQNPRHLVRRRGQEARLRCSPMKGHSHVYWYRQLPEEGLKFMVYLQKENIIDESGMPKERFSAEFPKEGPSILRIQQVVRGDSAAYFCASSPPVRQETQYFGPGTRLLVL.

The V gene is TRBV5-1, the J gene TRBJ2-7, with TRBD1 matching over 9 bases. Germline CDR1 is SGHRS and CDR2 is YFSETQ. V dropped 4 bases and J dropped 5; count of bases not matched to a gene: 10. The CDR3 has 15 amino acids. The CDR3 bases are TGCGCCAGCAGCCTGTCACAGGGGGCGATAAACGAGCAGTACTTC. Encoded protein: CASSLSQGAINEQYF.

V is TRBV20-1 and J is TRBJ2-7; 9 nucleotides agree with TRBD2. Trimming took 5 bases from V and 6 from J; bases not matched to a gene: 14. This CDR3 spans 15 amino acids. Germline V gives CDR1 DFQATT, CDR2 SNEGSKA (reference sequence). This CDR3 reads CSAHPVSGSGGEQYF. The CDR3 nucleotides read TGCAGTGCTCACCCGGTTAGCGGGAGTGGGGGCGAGCAGTACTTC.

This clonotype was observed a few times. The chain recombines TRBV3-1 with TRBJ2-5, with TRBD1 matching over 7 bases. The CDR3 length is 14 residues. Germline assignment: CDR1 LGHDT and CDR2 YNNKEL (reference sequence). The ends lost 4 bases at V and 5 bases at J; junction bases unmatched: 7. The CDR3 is CASSPDRQRETQYF. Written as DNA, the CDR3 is TGTGCCAGCAGCCCGGACAGGCAGCGGGAGACCCAGTACTTC.

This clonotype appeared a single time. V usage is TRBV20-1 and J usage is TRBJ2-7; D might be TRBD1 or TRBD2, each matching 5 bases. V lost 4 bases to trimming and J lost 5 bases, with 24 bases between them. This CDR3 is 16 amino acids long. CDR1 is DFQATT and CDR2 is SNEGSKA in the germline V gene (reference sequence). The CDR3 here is CSATTRGRTHEDEQYF. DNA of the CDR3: TGCAGTGCTACGACTCGGGGCAGGACCCATGAGGACGAGCAGTACTTC.

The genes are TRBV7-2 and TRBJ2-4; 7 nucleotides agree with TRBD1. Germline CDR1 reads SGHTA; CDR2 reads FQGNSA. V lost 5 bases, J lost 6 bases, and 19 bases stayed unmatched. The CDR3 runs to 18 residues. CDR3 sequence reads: CASSPYPTGTSLSNIQYF. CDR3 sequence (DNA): TGTGCCAGCAGCCCTTACCCGACAGGGACCTCTCTTTCAAACATTCAGTACTTC.

CDR3 DNA: TGTGCCAGCAGCACTACAGAAAACATTCAGTACTTC. It translates to CASSTTENIQYF. The chain recombines TRBV9 with TRBJ2-4; D gene ambiguous. The V gene lost 4 bases and the J gene lost 5 bases, with 7 bases spanning the gap. The CDR3 totals 12 residues. The V gene's germline CDR1 is SGDLS and CDR2 YYNGEE.

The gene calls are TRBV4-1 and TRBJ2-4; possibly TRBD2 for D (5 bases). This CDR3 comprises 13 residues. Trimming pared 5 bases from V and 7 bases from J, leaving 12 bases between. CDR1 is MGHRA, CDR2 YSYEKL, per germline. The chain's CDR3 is CASSDSSWNIQYF. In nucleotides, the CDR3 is TGCGCCAGCAGCGATTCTAGCTGGAACATTCAGTACTTC.

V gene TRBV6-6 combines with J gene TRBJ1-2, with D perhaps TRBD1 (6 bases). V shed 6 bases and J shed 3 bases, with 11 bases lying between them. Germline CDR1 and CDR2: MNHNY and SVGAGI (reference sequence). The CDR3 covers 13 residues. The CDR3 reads CASRNGQYYGYTF. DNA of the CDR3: TGTGCCAGCAGGAACGGACAGTACTATGGCTACACCTTC.

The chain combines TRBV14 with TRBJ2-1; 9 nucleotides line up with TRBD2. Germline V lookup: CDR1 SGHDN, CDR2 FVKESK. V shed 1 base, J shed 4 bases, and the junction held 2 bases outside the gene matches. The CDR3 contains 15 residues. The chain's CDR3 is CASSQGTSVYNEQFF. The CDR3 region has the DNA TGTGCCAGCAGCCAAGGGACTAGCGTATACAATGAGCAGTTCTTC.

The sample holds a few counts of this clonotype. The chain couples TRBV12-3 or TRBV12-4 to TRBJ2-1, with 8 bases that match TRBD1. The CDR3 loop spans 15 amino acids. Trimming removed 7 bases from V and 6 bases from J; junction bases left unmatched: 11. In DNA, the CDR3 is TGTGCCAGCACTCAGGACAGGGCGAAATTCAATGAGCAGTTCTTC. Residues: CASTQDRAKFNEQFF.

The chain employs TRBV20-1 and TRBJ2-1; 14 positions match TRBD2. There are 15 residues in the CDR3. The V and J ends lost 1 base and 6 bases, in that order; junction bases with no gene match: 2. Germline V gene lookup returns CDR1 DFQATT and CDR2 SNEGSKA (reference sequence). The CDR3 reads CSARGGLAGVNEQFF. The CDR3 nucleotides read TGCAGTGCTAGAGGGGGACTAGCGGGAGTCAATGAGCAGTTCTTC.

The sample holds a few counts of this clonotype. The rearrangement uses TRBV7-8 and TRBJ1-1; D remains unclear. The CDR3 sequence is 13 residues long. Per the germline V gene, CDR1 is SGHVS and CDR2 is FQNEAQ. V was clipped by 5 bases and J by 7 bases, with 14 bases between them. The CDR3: CASSPDGLVEAFF. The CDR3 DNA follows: TGTGCCAGCAGCCCCGACGGGCTCGTTGAAGCTTTCTTT.

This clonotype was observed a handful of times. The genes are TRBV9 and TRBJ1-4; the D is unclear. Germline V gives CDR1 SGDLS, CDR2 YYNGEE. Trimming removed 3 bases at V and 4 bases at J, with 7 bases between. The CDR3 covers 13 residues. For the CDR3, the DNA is TGTGCCAGCAGCGGACATAGTAATGAAAAACTGTTTTTT. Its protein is CASSGHSNEKLFF.

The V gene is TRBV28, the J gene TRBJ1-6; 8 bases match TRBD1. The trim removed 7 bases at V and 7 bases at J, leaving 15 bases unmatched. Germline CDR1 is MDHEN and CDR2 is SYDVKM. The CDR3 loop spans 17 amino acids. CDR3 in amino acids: CASTTPQTGTGNSPLHF. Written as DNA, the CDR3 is TGTGCCAGCACAACGCCCCAAACCGGGACAGGCAATTCACCCCTCCACTTT.

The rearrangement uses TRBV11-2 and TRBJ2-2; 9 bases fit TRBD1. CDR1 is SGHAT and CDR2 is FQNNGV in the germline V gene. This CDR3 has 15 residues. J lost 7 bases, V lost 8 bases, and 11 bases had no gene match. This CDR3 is CASQPNRGLDGELFF. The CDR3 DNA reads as TGTGCCAGCCAACCAAACAGGGGGCTGGACGGGGAGCTGTTTTTT.